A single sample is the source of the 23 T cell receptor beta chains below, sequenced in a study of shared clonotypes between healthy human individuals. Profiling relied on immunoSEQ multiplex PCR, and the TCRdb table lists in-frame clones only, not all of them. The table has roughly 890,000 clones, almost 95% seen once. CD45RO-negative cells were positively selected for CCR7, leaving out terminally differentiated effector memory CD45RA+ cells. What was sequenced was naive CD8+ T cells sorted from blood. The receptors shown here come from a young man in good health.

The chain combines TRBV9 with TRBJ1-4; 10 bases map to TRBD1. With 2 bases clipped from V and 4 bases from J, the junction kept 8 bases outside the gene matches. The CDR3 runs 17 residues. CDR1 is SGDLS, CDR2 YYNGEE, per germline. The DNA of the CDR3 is TGTGCCAGCAGCGTCGCGGGACAGGGGCAAATTAATGAAAAACTGTTTTTT. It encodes CASSVAGQGQINEKLFF.

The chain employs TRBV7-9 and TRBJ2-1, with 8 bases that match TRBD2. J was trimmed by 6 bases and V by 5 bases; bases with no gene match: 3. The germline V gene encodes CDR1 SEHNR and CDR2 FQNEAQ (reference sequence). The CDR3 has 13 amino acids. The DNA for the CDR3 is TGTGCCAGCAGCCCGGGGGGGTCCAATGAGCAGTTCTTC. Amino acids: CASSPGGSNEQFF.

The CDR3 region has the DNA TGTGCCAGCAGCACGGAAGGACAGGGGGAGCCCTACGAGCAGTACTTC. It encodes CASSTEGQGEPYEQYF. The chain joins TRBV7-9 to TRBJ2-7; TRBD1 aligns across 10 bases. V lost 5 bases and J lost 2; bases outside the gene matches: 9. The germline gives CDR1 SEHNR, CDR2 FQNEAQ (reference sequence). CDR3 size: 16 residues.

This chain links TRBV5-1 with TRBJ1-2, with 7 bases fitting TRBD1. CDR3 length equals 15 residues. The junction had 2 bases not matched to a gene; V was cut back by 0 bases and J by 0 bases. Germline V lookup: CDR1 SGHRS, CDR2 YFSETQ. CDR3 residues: CASSLGQGANYGYTF. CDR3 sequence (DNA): TGCGCCAGCAGCTTGGGACAGGGAGCTAACTATGGCTACACCTTC. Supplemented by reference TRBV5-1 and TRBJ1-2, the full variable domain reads KAGVTQTPRYLIKTRGQQVTLSCSPISGHRSVSWYQQTPGQGLQFLFEYFSETQRNKGNFPGRFSGRQFSNSRSEMNVSTLELGDSALYLCASSLGQGANYGYTFGSGTRLTVV.

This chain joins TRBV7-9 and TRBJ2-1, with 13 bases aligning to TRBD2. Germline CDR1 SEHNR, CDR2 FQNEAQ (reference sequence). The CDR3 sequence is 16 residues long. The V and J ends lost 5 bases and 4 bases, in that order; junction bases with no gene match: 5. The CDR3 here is CASSTSGRAGYNEQFF. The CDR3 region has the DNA TGTGCCAGCAGCACTAGCGGGAGGGCCGGGTACAATGAGCAGTTCTTC.

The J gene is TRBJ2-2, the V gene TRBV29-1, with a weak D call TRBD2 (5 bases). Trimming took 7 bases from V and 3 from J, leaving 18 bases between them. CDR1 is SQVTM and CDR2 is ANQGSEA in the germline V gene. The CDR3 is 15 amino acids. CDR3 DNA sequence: TGCAGCGCATTTGGAGGACCGAGGGACACCGGGGAGCTGTTTTTT. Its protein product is CSAFGGPRDTGELFF.

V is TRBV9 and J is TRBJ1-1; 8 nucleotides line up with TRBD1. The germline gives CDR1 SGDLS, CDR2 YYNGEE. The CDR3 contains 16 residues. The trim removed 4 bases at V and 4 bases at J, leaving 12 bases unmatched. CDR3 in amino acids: CASSSIGRGLGTEAFF. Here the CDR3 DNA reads TGTGCCAGCAGCTCCATCGGCAGGGGGCTTGGCACTGAAGCTTTCTTT.

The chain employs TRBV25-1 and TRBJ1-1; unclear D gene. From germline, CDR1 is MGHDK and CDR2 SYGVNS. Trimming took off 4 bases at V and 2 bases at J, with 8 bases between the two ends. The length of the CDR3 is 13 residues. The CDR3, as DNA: TGTGCCAGCAGTGCCGGGGTTAACACTGAAGCTTTCTTT. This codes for CASSAGVNTEAFF.

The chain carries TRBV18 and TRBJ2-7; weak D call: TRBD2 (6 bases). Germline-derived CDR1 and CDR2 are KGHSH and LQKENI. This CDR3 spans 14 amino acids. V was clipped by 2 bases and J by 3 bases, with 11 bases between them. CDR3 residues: CASSPGHGGYEQYF. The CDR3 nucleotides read TGTGCCAGCTCACCAGGGCACGGGGGCTACGAGCAGTACTTC.

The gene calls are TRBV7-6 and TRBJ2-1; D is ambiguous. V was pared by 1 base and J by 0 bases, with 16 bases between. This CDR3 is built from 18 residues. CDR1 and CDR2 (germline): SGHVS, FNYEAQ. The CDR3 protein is CASSLVGLLVSSYNEQFF. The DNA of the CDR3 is TGTGCCAGCAGCTTAGTAGGGCTCCTTGTATCCTCCTACAATGAGCAGTTCTTC.

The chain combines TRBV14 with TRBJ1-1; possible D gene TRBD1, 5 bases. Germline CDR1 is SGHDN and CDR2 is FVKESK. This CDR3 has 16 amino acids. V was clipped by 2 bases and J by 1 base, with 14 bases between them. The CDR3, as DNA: TGTGCCAGCAGCCAATTTAGGGGCCGGCAGAACACTGAAGCTTTCTTT. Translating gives CASSQFRGRQNTEAFF.

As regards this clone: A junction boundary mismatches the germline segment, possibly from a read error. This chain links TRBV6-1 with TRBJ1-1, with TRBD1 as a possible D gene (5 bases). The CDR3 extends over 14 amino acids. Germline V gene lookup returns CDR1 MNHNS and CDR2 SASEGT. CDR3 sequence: CASSLRRGNAEAFF. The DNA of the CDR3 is TGTGCCAGCAGCCTACGCCGGGGGAACGCTGAAGCTTTCTTT.

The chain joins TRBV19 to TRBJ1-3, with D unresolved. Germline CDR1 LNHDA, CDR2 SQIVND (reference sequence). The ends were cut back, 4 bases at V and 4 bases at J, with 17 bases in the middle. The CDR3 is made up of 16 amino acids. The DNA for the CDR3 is TGTGCCAGTAGTACCTCGACGGAAAAGGCCGGAAACACCATATATTTT. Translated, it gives CASSTSTEKAGNTIYF. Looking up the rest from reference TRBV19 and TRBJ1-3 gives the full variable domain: DGGITQSPKYLFRKEGQNVTLSCEQNLNHDAMYWYRQDPGQGLRLIYYSQIVNDFQKGDIAEGYSVSREKKESFPLTVTSAQKNPTAFYLCASSTSTEKAGNTIYFGEGSWLTVV.

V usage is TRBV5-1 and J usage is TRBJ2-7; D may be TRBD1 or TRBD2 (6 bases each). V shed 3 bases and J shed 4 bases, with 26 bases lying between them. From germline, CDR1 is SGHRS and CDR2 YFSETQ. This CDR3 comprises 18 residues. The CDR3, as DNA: TGCGCCAGCAGCTCCTCCGGGGGCCGGAGGGCTGAAGATTACGAGCAGTACTTC. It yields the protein CASSSSGGRRAEDYEQYF.

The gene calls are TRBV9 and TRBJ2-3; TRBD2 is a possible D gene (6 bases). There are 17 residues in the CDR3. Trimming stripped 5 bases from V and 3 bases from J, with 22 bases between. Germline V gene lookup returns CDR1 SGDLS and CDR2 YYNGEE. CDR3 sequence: CASSIISGERVTDTQYF. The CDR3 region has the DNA TGTGCCAGCAGTATAATCTCGGGGGAGCGGGTTACAGATACGCAGTATTTT.

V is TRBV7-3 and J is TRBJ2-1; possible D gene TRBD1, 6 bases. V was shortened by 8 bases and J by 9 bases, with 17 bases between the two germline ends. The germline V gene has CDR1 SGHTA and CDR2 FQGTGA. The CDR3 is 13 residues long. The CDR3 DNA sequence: TGTGCCAGCGGGACACCTCAAGGCGGTGAGCAGTTCTTC. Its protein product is CASGTPQGGEQFF.

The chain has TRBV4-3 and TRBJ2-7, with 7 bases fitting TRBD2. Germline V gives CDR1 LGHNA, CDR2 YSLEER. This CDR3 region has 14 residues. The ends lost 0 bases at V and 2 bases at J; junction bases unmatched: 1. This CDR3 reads CASSQDGLAYEQYF. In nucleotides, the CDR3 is TGCGCCAGCAGCCAAGACGGACTAGCCTACGAGCAGTACTTC.

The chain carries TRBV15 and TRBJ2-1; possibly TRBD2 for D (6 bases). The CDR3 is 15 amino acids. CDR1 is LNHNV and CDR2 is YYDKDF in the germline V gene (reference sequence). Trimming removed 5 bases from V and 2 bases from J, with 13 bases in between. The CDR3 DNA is TGTGCCACCAGCTGGCGGGACCAACCCTACAATGAGCAGTTCTTC. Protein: CATSWRDQPYNEQFF. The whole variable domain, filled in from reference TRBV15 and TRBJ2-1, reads DAMVIQNPRYQVTQFGKPVTLSCSQTLNHNVMYWYQQKSSQAPKLLFHYYDKDFNNEADTPDNFQSRRPNTSFCFLDIRSPGLGDTAMYLCATSWRDQPYNEQFFGPGTRLTVL.

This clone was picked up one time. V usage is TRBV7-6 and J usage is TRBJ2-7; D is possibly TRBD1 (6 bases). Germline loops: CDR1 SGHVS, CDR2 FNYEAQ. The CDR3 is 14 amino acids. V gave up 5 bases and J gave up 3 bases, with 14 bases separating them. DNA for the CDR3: TGTGCCAGCAGCCAGAGGGGACACCTCTACGAGCAGTACTTC. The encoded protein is CASSQRGHLYEQYF.

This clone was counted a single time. The CDR3 loop is CASSSLSDTQYF. In DNA, the CDR3 is TGTGCCAGCAGCTCACTGTCAGATACGCAGTATTTT. The rearrangement joins TRBV13 to TRBJ2-3, with D hard to call. This CDR3 spans 12 amino acids. The germline V gene encodes CDR1 PRHDT and CDR2 FYEKMQ (reference sequence). The germline V and J ends were trimmed by 4 bases and 4 bases, with 6 bases remaining between them.

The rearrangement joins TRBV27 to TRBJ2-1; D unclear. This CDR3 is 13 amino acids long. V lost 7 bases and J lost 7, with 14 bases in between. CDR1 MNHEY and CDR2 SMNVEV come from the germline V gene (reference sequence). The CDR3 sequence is CASNGVPKNEQFF. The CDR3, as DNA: TGTGCCAGCAATGGTGTGCCAAAGAATGAGCAGTTCTTC.

The CDR3: CASSQDGGREGLRSYNEQFF. DNA of the CDR3: TGCGCCAGCAGCCAAGATGGGGGGCGGGAGGGCCTTAGGTCCTACAATGAGCAGTTCTTC. The rearrangement joins TRBV4-3 to TRBJ2-1; 9 bases fit TRBD2. There are 20 residues in the CDR3. Trimming removed 0 bases from V and 1 base from J; junction bases left unmatched: 13. The germline gives CDR1 LGHNA, CDR2 YSLEER.

As DNA, the CDR3 is TGTGCCAGCAGCGTAGCCGGGGACAGCACCGGGGAGCTGTTTTTT. Encoded protein: CASSVAGDSTGELFF. The chain has TRBV9 and TRBJ2-2; TRBD1 agrees at 7 bases. CDR1 is SGDLS, CDR2 YYNGEE, per germline. The V gene end was trimmed by 0 bases and the J gene end by 4 bases; junction bases not matched to a gene: 3. This CDR3 region has 15 residues. Based on the CDR3 plus reference TRBV9 and TRBJ2-2, the full variable domain is DSGVTQTPKHLITATGQRVTLRCSPRSGDLSVYWYQQSLDQGLQFLIQYYNGEERAKGNILERFSAQQFPDLHSELNLSSLELGDSALYFCASSVAGDSTGELFFGEGSRLTVL.